The 9 T cell receptor beta chains presented below share a single source sample, sequenced in a study of siplizumab effects on memory and regulatory T cells. TCRdb keeps only in-frame clones here, not all; method: immunoSEQ multiplex PCR. Here the sample spans about 80,000 clones, 95% being singletons. The sequencing sample was made of CD8+ T cells sorted from blood. Receptors were obtained from a human donor in good health.

The V and J genes are TRBV13 and TRBJ1-4, with TRBD1 identical over 9 bases. The CDR3 is made up of 17 amino acids. Germline assignment: CDR1 PRHDT and CDR2 FYEKMQ (reference sequence). The trim removed 0 bases at V and 2 bases at J, leaving 4 bases unmatched. The CDR3 nucleotides are TGTGCCAGCAGCTTAGGCCCACAGGGGGCGACTAATGAAAAACTGTTTTTT. It encodes CASSLGPQGATNEKLFF.

In its sample, this clone was seen a few times. The chain employs TRBV30 and TRBJ1-1; D is uncertain. V lost 5 bases and J 1 base, leaving 5 bases between the germline ends. The CDR3 sequence is 11 residues long. The germline gives CDR1 GTSNPN, CDR2 SVGIG (reference sequence). The CDR3 sequence: CAWVANTEAFF. CDR3 DNA sequence: TGTGCCTGGGTCGCGAACACTGAAGCTTTCTTT.

This chain links TRBV6-5 with TRBJ1-1, with 7 bases aligning to TRBD1. Losses at the gene ends were 2 bases for V and 7 bases for J; bases not matched to a gene: 7. Germline-derived CDR1 and CDR2 are MNHEY and SVGAGI. The CDR3 contains 14 residues. CDR3 in DNA: TGTGCCAGCAGTTACAAAGGGGGCGCGGTTGAAGCTTTCTTT. Translated: CASSYKGGAVEAFF.

The chain uses TRBV27 and TRBJ2-7; 15 bases line up with TRBD2. CDR1 is MNHEY, CDR2 SMNVEV, per germline (reference sequence). The length of the CDR3 is 14 residues. V lost 6 bases, J lost 6 bases, and 3 bases stayed unmatched. CDR3 nucleotide sequence: TGTGCCAGCAGCGGACTAGCGGGAGGGGTCGAGCAGTACTTC. Translation gives CASSGLAGGVEQYF.

This clone was recorded only once. The chain joins TRBV29-1 to TRBJ1-2; no clear D. The CDR3 spans 13 residues. Deletions cut 7 bases from V and 3 bases from J, with 15 bases between. The germline V gene encodes CDR1 SQVTM and CDR2 ANQGSEA. CDR3 in amino acids: CSGELPGDYGYTF. The CDR3 coding sequence is TGCAGCGGGGAACTACCTGGGGACTATGGCTACACCTTC.

The chain joins TRBV6-5 to TRBJ1-1; 10 nucleotides line up with TRBD1. This CDR3 has 14 residues. Germline CDR1 reads MNHEY; CDR2 reads SVGAGI. Trimming cost V 2 bases and J 5 bases; bases outside gene matches: 2. DNA for the CDR3: TGTGCCAGCAGTTACGGGACAGGGGTAACTGAAGCTTTCTTT. Protein product: CASSYGTGVTEAFF.

The CDR3 coding sequence is TGTGCCAGCAGCGCGCGTAGGATCGACGAGCAGTACTTC. Residues: CASSARRIDEQYF. The chain links TRBV13 to TRBJ2-7; no clear D. The CDR3 totals 13 residues. Trimming cost V 5 bases and J 5 bases, with 13 bases left between them. Germline V gene lookup returns CDR1 PRHDT and CDR2 FYEKMQ (reference sequence).

The chain couples TRBV5-1 to TRBJ1-5, with a tentative D call TRBD1 (6 bases). Trimming took off 4 bases at V and 6 bases at J, with 17 bases between the two ends. This CDR3 is 15 amino acids long. Germline-derived CDR1 and CDR2 are SGHRS and YFSETQ. The CDR3 nucleotides are TGCGCCAGCAGCCCGGATACAGGGCAAGGTCAGCCCCAGCATTTT. Translation gives CASSPDTGQGQPQHF.

V and J are TRBV25-1 and TRBJ2-3; no reliable D call. The CDR3 covers 14 residues. Germline loops: CDR1 MGHDK, CDR2 SYGVNS. The V end lost 4 bases, the J end lost 4 bases, and 12 bases lay between the germline ends. The CDR3 DNA reads as TGTGCCAGCAGTGGCCCTTTGACCCCAGATACGCAGTATTTT. It yields the protein CASSGPLTPDTQYF.